This T cell receptor (delta chain) was captured by sequencing in a study of γδ T cells in repeated Plasmodium falciparum infection. V dropped 7 bases and J dropped 8; count of bases not matched to a gene: 22. Germline assignment: CDR1 GEAIGNYY and CDR2 EKD. The CDR3 is 18 residues long. Bulk repertoires came from Vgamma9/Vdelta2+ or Vdelta2-negative gammadelta T cells flow-sorted from PBMC. The study's findings and limits: Vdelta2-negative gammadelta repertoires appeared less diverse and less shared in Malian than Australian children.

TCRdb reran clone calling via CATT on the multiplex PCR reads. The sample shows 70,000 to 95,000 delta-chain clones, around 1.4% of them seen only once. Note on this clone: What it binds is unknown. The TCRdb protein, from a much larger clone, departs from this DNA's translation at residue 7, likely by read error; the protein shown derives from the DNA.

The chain carries TRDV2 and TRDJ1, with 12 nucleotides matching TRDD3. Because TCRdb records no J gene, it was assigned here through a match of the DNA to germline. This TCR derives from a pool of human donors (malaria-infected and uninfected, not separated). Sample: gamma-delta T cells from blood. The CDR3 protein is CACQTPASFTGGYKKLIF. The CDR3, as DNA: TGTGCCTGCCAAACACCGGCTTCCTTTACTGGGGGATACAAGAAACTCATCTTT.